The rows below give T cell receptor beta chains drawn from one sample of a study of T-cell reconstitution after alpha-beta-depleted transplantation in children. TCRdb reanalysed the PCR reads using MiXCR and keeps one entry per CDR3 protein. Of roughly 200,000 distinct CDR3 sequences listed, roughly 6.6% are singletons. The material was PBMCs, obtained before TCRalphabeta/CD19-depleted stem cell transplant. These TCRs come from a boy aged 2 to 9 with acute lymphoblastic leukemia, due to receive a stem cell transplant. CDR3s include the opening cysteine and the closing phenylalanine or tryptophan. Fields, in order: V gene, J gene, CDR3 protein.

TRBV5-1,TRBJ2-7,CASSLGLTYYEQYF
TRBV6-5,TRBJ1-2,CASSSQKRTGNEGYTF
TRBV3-1,TRBJ1-1,CASSTRQGGEAFF
TRBV28,TRBJ1-3,CASVGSSGNTIYF
TRBV7-6,TRBJ2-2,CASRIQAAPGELFF
TRBV6-2/TRBV6-3,TRBJ1-1,CASSYHDIIGTEAFF
TRBV29-1,TRBJ1-1,CSVEDQGQYTEAFF
TRBV12-3/TRBV12-4,TRBJ1-6,CASSFRGGGRSPLHF
TRBV7-2,TRBJ2-7,CASSPPEGHPYEQYF
TRBV3-1,TRBJ1-1,CASSQDWPAPGEAFF
TRBV20-1,TRBJ2-5,CSAESRASTGETQYF
TRBV7-2,TRBJ2-1,CASSLLTRGGGYVDSYNEQFF
TRBV5-6,TRBJ2-1,CASTPNGGKGEQFF
TRBV4-2,TRBJ2-5,CASSTLPGLAGGWAETQYF
TRBV29-1,TRBJ2-7,CSVGPLGGVGEQYF
TRBV28,TRBJ2-1,CASSSAGTGAYNEQFF
TRBV7-6,TRBJ2-1,CASSFQSSYNEQFF
TRBV27,TRBJ2-7,CASSINPRNEQYF
TRBV7-9,TRBJ1-1,CASSPPTTAEAFF
TRBV28,TRBJ2-5,CASSFLADTTQETQYF
TRBV30,TRBJ2-1,CAWTSDIPTGNEQFF
TRBV7-7,TRBJ2-1,CASGTGYANEQFF
TRBV6-5,TRBJ2-5,CASSFYGTGEETQYF
TRBV9,TRBJ1-1,CASSEVVNGATEAFF
TRBV13,TRBJ2-7,CASSLKTSGRPYEQYF
TRBV7-9,TRBJ2-3,CASIRGFGTDTQYF
TRBV15,TRBJ2-5,CATSLAGGKNQETQYF
TRBV29-1,TRBJ1-2,CSVEGISSGYGYTF
TRBV12-3/TRBV12-4,TRBJ1-4,CASSSGTVSGEKLFF
TRBV7-9,TRBJ2-7,CASSLNPYEQYF
TRBV28,TRBJ2-3,CASSRWGAGPGGDTQYF
TRBV6-1,TRBJ2-4,CASSGPGTYF
TRBV6-5,TRBJ1-5,CASSTGGAGQPQHF
TRBV20-1,TRBJ2-5,CSARALDRGQETQYF
TRBV20-1,TRBJ2-2,CSASRRLGNTGELFF
TRBV29-1,TRBJ1-2,CSVEGGYGYTF
TRBV27,TRBJ2-1,CASSLEGAGYNEQFF
TRBV7-9,TRBJ1-1,CAGKGTSTEAFF
TRBV10-3,TRBJ1-6,CAISPTGDSSPLHF
TRBV7-9,TRBJ2-2,CASSGRDTAPGELFF
TRBV27,TRBJ2-5,CASSLYIGTEKETQYF
TRBV10-3,TRBJ2-2,CAIRPTGGTNTGELFF
TRBV28,TRBJ2-3,CASSLGTLYSDTQYF
TRBV20-1,TRBJ2-7,CSARGPRLAGTYEQYF
TRBV11-2,TRBJ2-1,CASSFSGLAGGPGNEQFF
TRBV5-1,TRBJ2-3,CASSFYTDTKYF
TRBV7-6,TRBJ2-3,CASTLKVGGADTQYF
TRBV5-1,TRBJ2-3,CASSPTPGAGGDTQYF
TRBV5-1,TRBJ1-2,CASSPSRDRANYGYTF
TRBV24-1,TRBJ2-3,CATSDLGQGSDTQYF
TRBV30,TRBJ2-3,CAGSLTTDTQYF
TRBV28,TRBJ1-2,CASSLPGAGNVYGYTF
TRBV10-3,TRBJ2-7,CAISEPITYEQYF
TRBV29-1,TRBJ2-3,CSVRKARLAGGSDTQYF
TRBV28,TRBJ2-1,CASRDSSGRARWQFF
TRBV7-2,TRBJ2-1,CASSLQGDNEQFF
TRBV10-3,TRBJ2-1,CAISESQQRPGNEQFF